The 14 T cell receptor beta chains in this list originate from one sample, sequenced in a study of blood T cell repertoires in COVID-19. Profiled with immunoSEQ multiplex PCR; TCRdb holds only in-frame clones, not every one. The sample lists under 400,000 clones; about 86% were seen once. Input material: PBMCs or T cells enriched from blood (not recorded which). These receptor sequences come from a woman between 40 and 55 years old with acute COVID-19.

This chain joins TRBV7-2 and TRBJ1-1, with D hard to call. CDR1 and CDR2 (germline): SGHTA, FQGNSA. The V gene lost 6 bases and the J gene lost 0 bases, with 11 bases spanning the gap. This CDR3 is built from 14 residues. CDR3 amino acids: CASSQVGMNTEAFF. The CDR3 nucleotides read TGTGCCAGCAGTCAGGTCGGTATGAACACTGAAGCTTTCTTT.

The chain has TRBV19 and TRBJ1-5; the match to TRBD1 covers 8 bases. Trimming cost V 5 bases and J 4 bases; bases outside gene matches: 4. The length of the CDR3 is 14 residues. In germline, CDR1 is LNHDA, CDR2 SQIVND (reference sequence). For the CDR3, the DNA is TGTGCCAGTAGTTACAGGGGGTCTAATCAGCCCCAGCATTTT. Translating gives CASSYRGSNQPQHF.

This rearrangement joins TRBV3-1 (or the pseudogene TRBV3-2) to TRBJ1-1; D perhaps matches TRBD1 (6 bases). Germline-derived CDR1 and CDR2 are LGHDT and YNNKEL (reference sequence). V dropped 11 bases and J dropped 14 bases, with 30 bases sitting between them. CDR3 length: 14 amino acids. The CDR3 sequence is CAAGLQIGQNEPFF. The CDR3 nucleotides are TGTGCCGCCGGCCTACAGATCGGACAGAATGAGCCCTTCTTT.

The chain has TRBV7-8 and TRBJ1-2; D gene unclear. Germline V gene data show CDR1 as SGHVS and CDR2 as FQNEAQ. Between the trimmed V and J ends, which lost 4 bases and 7 bases, there was a span of 13 bases. The CDR3 runs to 13 residues. The CDR3 DNA follows: TGTGCCAGCAGCTCAAGGGAGGTCGGTGGCTACACCTTC. It is translated as CASSSREVGGYTF.

This chain joins TRBV14 and TRBJ2-3; TRBD2 agrees at 8 bases. Germline CDR1 and CDR2: SGHDN and FVKESK. V was pared by 4 bases and J by 2 bases, with 5 bases of the junction left unmatched. The CDR3 sequence is 15 residues long. The CDR3: CASSRIAGPTDTQYF. The CDR3 nucleotides are TGTGCCAGCAGCCGGATAGCGGGGCCCACAGATACGCAGTATTTT.

This clone was picked up a small number of times. The V gene is TRBV4-3, the J gene TRBJ2-2; D not certain. Germline values: CDR1 LGHNA, CDR2 YSLEER. V shed 6 bases and J shed 1 base, with 12 bases lying between them. The CDR3 sequence is 15 residues long. CDR3 region: CASSLTTGNTGELFF. The CDR3 nucleotides read TGCGCCAGCAGTCTTACTACGGGGAACACCGGGGAGCTGTTTTTT.

The chain has TRBV19 and TRBJ2-3, with 8 bases matching TRBD1. Germline-derived CDR1 and CDR2 are LNHDA and SQIVND (reference sequence). J was trimmed by 6 bases and V by 10 bases; bases with no gene match: 6. CDR3 length equals 12 residues. CDR3 loop: CAIGQGRDTQYF. CDR3 DNA sequence: TGTGCCATCGGACAGGGAAGGGATACGCAGTATTTT.

This sequence joins TRBV12-2 and TRBJ1-6; TRBD1 is taken as the D call from the table, unchecked against the DNA. TRBV12-2 has pseudogene status. The CDR3 is 20 amino acids. CDR3: CASRLAIHRYRSSYNSPLHF. CDR3 DNA sequence: TGTGCAAGTCGCTTAGCGATTCACCGGTACAGGAGCTCCTATAATTCACCCCTCCACTTT.

This chain joins TRBV27 and TRBJ2-1; perhaps TRBD1 as D (6 bases). The length of the CDR3 is 14 residues. V was clipped by 7 bases and J by 3 bases, with 13 bases between them. Germline lookup yields CDR1 MNHEY and CDR2 SMNVEV (reference sequence). The CDR3 region has the DNA TGTGCCAGCACTATCACAGGGCGCTACAATGAGCAGTTCTTC. Amino acid sequence: CASTITGRYNEQFF.

This chain uses TRBV5-1 with TRBJ2-2, with 8 positions matching TRBD2. Trimming took 2 bases from V and 1 from J; bases not matched to a gene: 7. Germline V CDR1 and CDR2: SGHRS, YFSETQ. The CDR3 has 17 amino acids. In DNA form, the CDR3 reads TGCGCCAGCAGCTTATCTACTAGCGGAAGGAACACCGGGGAGCTGTTTTTT. It encodes CASSLSTSGRNTGELFF.

The gene calls are TRBV7-2 and TRBJ1-2, with a possible D match to TRBD1 (5 bases). Germline lookup yields CDR1 SGHTA and CDR2 FQGNSA. V was pared by 5 bases and J by 4 bases, with 17 bases between. CDR3 length: 15 residues. The chain's CDR3 is CASSQRRVGVYGYTF. The CDR3, as DNA: TGTGCCAGCAGCCAGAGGAGGGTGGGGGTCTATGGCTACACCTTC.

This clone was counted once. V and J are TRBV11-2 and TRBJ2-3; TRBD2 matches 11 bases. Germline V lookup: CDR1 SGHAT, CDR2 FQNNGV. The CDR3 length is 20 residues. The J segment lost 3 bases and the V segment lost 0 bases, leaving 14 bases of the junction unmatched. CDR3 sequence reads: CASSLEGLASGRRRTDTQYF. The CDR3 coding sequence is TGTGCCAGCAGCTTAGAGGGCTTGGCTAGCGGGAGGCGGAGGACAGATACGCAGTATTTT.

V and J are TRBV6-2 or TRBV6-3 and TRBJ2-6; TRBD2 is a possible D gene (5 bases). The germline CDR1 and CDR2 sequences are MNHEY and SVGEGT. The CDR3 loop spans 18 amino acids. V was cut by 2 bases and J by 3 bases, with 17 bases left in between. For the CDR3, the DNA is TGTGCCAGCAGTTACCGGGGTACGGACTTTTTTGGGGCCAACGTCCTGACTTTC. Translating it yields CASSYRGTDFFGANVLTF.

The CDR3 is CASSRPGIEKETQYF. DNA of the CDR3: TGTGCCAGCAGCCGCCCCGGGATCGAGAAGGAGACCCAGTACTTC. J is TRBJ2-5 and V is TRBV5-4, with TRBD2 as a possible D gene (5 bases). Trimming left V 4 bases short and J 5 bases short, with 18 bases between. The CDR3 runs to 15 residues. In germline, CDR1 is SGHNT, CDR2 YYREEE (reference sequence).